Listed here are 25 T cell receptor beta chains from one sample, sequenced in a study of neurological immune-mediated disorders. TCRdb re-analysed the 5' RACE reads in MiXCR, keeping a single row per CDR3 protein. The sample lists roughly 32,000 distinct CDR3 sequences, under 6.5% occurring once. The sequenced material came from CD4+ T cells from blood. The receptors were gathered from a woman aged 50 to 60 in good health.

This clonotype was seen ten or more times. CDR3 residues: CASSTMAGGTEAFF. CDR3 bases: TGTGCCAGCAGCACCATGGCAGGGGGCACTGAAGCTTTCTTT. This chain joins TRBV7-9 and TRBJ1-1; 7 positions match TRBD1. The CDR3 is 14 residues long. In germline, CDR1 is SEHNR, CDR2 FQNEAQ (reference sequence). V trimming: 5 bases; J trimming: 4 bases; junction bases outside the gene matches: 7. The entire variable domain, with the rest obtained from reference TRBV7-9 and TRBJ1-1, is as follows: DTGVSQNPRHKITKRGQNVTFRCDPISEHNRLYWYRQTLGQGPEFLTYFQNEAQLEKSRLLSDRFSAERPKGSFSTLEIQRTEQGDSAMYLCASSTMAGGTEAFFGQGTRLTVV.

This clonotype is categorized as medium-sized (0.01 to 0.1%). This rearrangement joins TRBV29-1 to TRBJ1-4, with 7 nucleotides matching TRBD1. CDR3 length equals 14 residues. J was trimmed by 4 bases and V by 5 bases; bases with no gene match: 7. Germline CDR1 and CDR2: SQVTM and ANQGSEA. The CDR3 bases are TGCAGCGTTTACACCGGGACAGATAATGAAAAACTGTTTTTT. Translated: CSVYTGTDNEKLFF.

This clonotype was seen at least ten times. This chain joins TRBV20-1 and TRBJ1-3; possible D gene TRBD1, 6 bases. The CDR3 covers 16 residues. Germline V gene lookup returns CDR1 DFQATT and CDR2 SNEGSKA (reference sequence). Trimming stripped 3 bases from V and 3 bases from J, with 18 bases between. The DNA for the CDR3 is TGCAGTGCTAGGAGCCCACAGGGCCATAATGGAAACACCATATATTTT. This gives the protein CSARSPQGHNGNTIYF.

At least ten counts were recorded for this clonotype. The chain has TRBV5-1 and TRBJ2-2; D may be TRBD2 (6 bases). The V gene lost 0 bases and the J gene lost 3 bases, with 12 bases spanning the gap. Looked up from germline, CDR1 is SGHRS and CDR2 is YFSETQ. The CDR3 sequence is 16 residues long. The CDR3 DNA is TGCGCCAGCAGCTTGGGGTCGGGGGATCACACCGGGGAGCTGTTTTTT. This sequence encodes CASSLGSGDHTGELFF.

This clonotype came up once. The genes are TRBV20-1 and TRBJ2-5; D perhaps matches TRBD1 (5 bases). The CDR3 length is 12 residues. Germline CDR1 reads DFQATT; CDR2 reads SNEGSKA (reference sequence). Trimming stripped 3 bases from V and 7 bases from J, with 12 bases between. This CDR3 is CSASSGRVTQYF. The CDR3 bases are TGCAGTGCTAGCTCAGGGCGCGTGACCCAGTACTTC.

This clonotype was seen ten or more times. The chain couples TRBV25-1 to TRBJ1-1, with D possibly matching TRBD1 (5 bases). V gave up 7 bases and J gave up 0 bases, with 15 bases separating them. Germline V gene sequence: CDR1 MGHDK, CDR2 SYGVNS. This CDR3 is 15 amino acids long. CDR3 sequence: CASTGTAGLNTEAFF. The CDR3 DNA follows: TGTGCCAGCACGGGGACCGCAGGGCTGAACACTGAAGCTTTCTTT.

Many counts were recorded for this clonotype. The chain joins TRBV7-8 to TRBJ2-7, with a possible D match to TRBD1 (5 bases). The CDR3 runs 14 residues. The germline gives CDR1 SGHVS, CDR2 FQNEAQ. V lost 1 base and J 6 bases, leaving 13 bases between the germline ends. The CDR3 is CASSLVQGLSEQYF. CDR3 DNA: TGTGCCAGCAGCTTAGTTCAGGGTCTAAGCGAGCAGTACTTC.

This clonotype was found many times. The rearrangement uses TRBV19 and TRBJ1-2, with 7 bases fitting TRBD1. The germline CDR1 and CDR2 sequences are LNHDA and SQIVND (reference sequence). The CDR3 has 14 amino acids. The trim removed 5 bases at V and 6 bases at J, leaving 9 bases unmatched. The CDR3 bases are TGTGCCAGTAGTCTAGGGACAGAGCGGGATGGCTACACCTTC. It specifies CASSLGTERDGYTF.

This clonotype was detected many times. The chain recombines TRBV5-1 with TRBJ2-7; 12 bases fit TRBD2. V dropped 5 bases and J dropped 2; count of bases not matched to a gene: 8. Germline values: CDR1 SGHRS, CDR2 YFSETQ. The CDR3 is made up of 16 amino acids. The CDR3 region has the DNA TGCGCCAGCAGGGCCCTACTAGCGGGGGGACCCTACGAGCAGTACTTC. This gives the protein CASRALLAGGPYEQYF.

This clonotype has ten or more counts. CDR3 in DNA: TGCGCCAGCAGCTTGTCCGGGGGTGACACTGAAGCTTTCTTT. Amino acid sequence: CASSLSGGDTEAFF. The genes are TRBV5-1 and TRBJ1-1, with D possibly being TRBD1 (5 bases). The CDR3 is 14 amino acids. V was shortened by 1 base and J by 3 bases, with 10 bases between the two germline ends. CDR1 is SGHRS, CDR2 YFSETQ, per germline.

Many counts were recorded for this clonotype. The chain has TRBV20-1 and TRBJ2-1; TRBD2 matches at 8 bases. Germline V CDR1 and CDR2: DFQATT, SNEGSKA (reference sequence). This CDR3 contains 13 residues. V trimming: 8 bases; J trimming: 8 bases; junction bases outside the gene matches: 11. The CDR3 DNA sequence: TGCAGTTCCCTTCGGGGGGGGGCCGATGAGCAGTTCTTC. Protein product: CSSLRGGADEQFF.

There are many counts of this clonotype. CDR3 DNA: TGTGCCAGCAGCTTCAGGGGGCTCAGTAATTCACCCCTCCACTTT. This translates into CASSFRGLSNSPLHF. The V gene is TRBV7-2, the J gene TRBJ1-6, with 8 bases identical to TRBD1. The CDR3 is 15 amino acids. CDR1 SGHTA and CDR2 FQGNSA come from the germline V gene. With V trimmed by 3 bases and J by 6 bases, 4 bases remained unmatched. The full variable domain, with the rest looked up from reference TRBV7-2 and TRBJ1-6, is GAGVSQSPSNKVTEKGKDVELRCDPISGHTALYWYRQSLGQGLEFLIYFQGNSAPDKSGLPSDRFSAERTGGSVSTLTIQRTQQEDSAVYLCASSFRGLSNSPLHFGNGTRLTVT.

Many counts were recorded for this clonotype. J is TRBJ1-4 and V is TRBV5-1; D ambiguous. Germline CDR1 SGHRS, CDR2 YFSETQ. The CDR3 runs 20 residues. With 0 bases removed from V and 8 bases from J, the gap between germline ends came to 29 bases. Written as DNA, the CDR3 is TGCGCCAGCAGCTTGGGTTACAAAGGGAACATTAGGTCTGGATGGGAAAAACTGTTTTTT. Protein sequence: CASSLGYKGNIRSGWEKLFF.

This clonotype showed up many times. The chain recombines TRBV6-1 with TRBJ2-2; D is perhaps TRBD1 (6 bases). V lost 5 bases and J 3 bases, leaving 16 bases between the germline ends. The CDR3 sequence is 16 residues long. CDR1 and CDR2 from the germline V gene are MNHNS and SASEGT. The CDR3, as DNA: TGTGCCAGCAGTCAAGACGGACAGCTGTACACCGGGGAGCTGTTTTTT. Residues: CASSQDGQLYTGELFF.

Ten or more counts support this clonotype. The CDR3 is CSALQDSGNTIYF. In nucleotides, the CDR3 is TGCAGTGCTCTACAAGACTCTGGAAACACCATATATTTT. The gene calls are TRBV20-1 and TRBJ1-3; D is undetermined. The CDR3 has 13 residues. In germline, CDR1 is DFQATT, CDR2 SNEGSKA (reference sequence). V was trimmed by 5 bases and J by 0 bases, leaving 8 bases between them.

This clonotype was recorded at least ten times. The chain combines TRBV12-3 or TRBV12-4 with TRBJ1-6; D is unresolved. The CDR3 is 15 residues long. V lost 6 bases to trimming and J lost 7 bases, with 16 bases between them. CDR3 nucleotide sequence: TGTGCCAGCAGCCCCCTCGGTACATCGAATTCACCCCTCCACTTT. This translates into CASSPLGTSNSPLHF.

In this sample, this clonotype turned up many times. This chain connects TRBV10-3 to TRBJ2-7; 7 bases align to TRBD2. The CDR3 length is 13 residues. CDR1 ENHRY and CDR2 SYGVKD come from the germline V gene. V lost 5 bases, J lost 3 bases, and 4 bases stayed unmatched. CDR3 in DNA: TGTGCCATCAGTCGCAGGGAGGGCTACGAGCAGTACTTC. It is translated as CAISRREGYEQYF.

This clonotype was counted at least ten times. The V and J genes are TRBV27 and TRBJ1-2; no firm D call. With 6 bases removed from V and 1 base from J, the gap between germline ends came to 9 bases. Germline loops: CDR1 MNHEY, CDR2 SMNVEV (reference sequence). The CDR3 contains 13 residues. In nucleotides, the CDR3 is TGTGCCAGCAGCCGGGGATTTAACTATGGCTACACCTTC. It is translated as CASSRGFNYGYTF.

This clonotype was counted many times. This chain connects TRBV7-9 to TRBJ2-7, with D possibly being TRBD1 or TRBD2 (5 bases each). Germline assignment: CDR1 SEHNR and CDR2 FQNEAQ (reference sequence). The V end was cut by 3 bases, the J end by 0 bases, with 9 bases between. There are 14 residues in the CDR3. The CDR3 protein is CASSLAGSSYEQYF. The CDR3 bases are TGTGCCAGCAGCTTGGCAGGGAGCTCCTACGAGCAGTACTTC.

This clonotype was observed at least ten times. The rearrangement links TRBV6-1 to TRBJ2-2; no firm D call. CDR1 is MNHNS and CDR2 is SASEGT in the germline V gene. Trimming removed 7 bases at V and 4 bases at J, with 10 bases between. The CDR3 totals 13 residues. CDR3 protein: CASNPKGTGELFF. For the CDR3, the DNA is TGTGCCAGCAATCCAAAGGGCACCGGGGAGCTGTTTTTT.

Many counts were recorded for this clonotype. This chain links TRBV5-4 with TRBJ1-1; D is perhaps TRBD1 (6 bases). Germline V CDR1 and CDR2: SGHNT, YYREEE (reference sequence). The CDR3 consists of 14 residues. V was cut by 1 base and J by 7 bases, with 14 bases left in between. CDR3 protein: CASSLTGLENEAFF. In nucleotides, the CDR3 is TGTGCCAGCAGCTTGACAGGGCTCGAGAATGAAGCTTTCTTT.

This clonotype was detected many times. The chain couples TRBV5-1 to TRBJ1-3; D is perhaps TRBD1 (6 bases). The germline V and J ends were trimmed by 4 bases and 4 bases, with 9 bases remaining between them. CDR1 is SGHRS and CDR2 is YFSETQ in the germline V gene. CDR3 length: 13 amino acids. The CDR3 sequence is CASSGGQGNTIYF. CDR3 bases: TGCGCCAGCAGCGGGGGACAAGGAAACACCATATATTTT.

This clonotype was detected many times. The rearrangement links TRBV5-1 to TRBJ2-7; D ambiguous. The germline CDR1 and CDR2 sequences are SGHRS and YFSETQ. V lost 0 bases and J lost 2, with 9 bases in between. This CDR3 comprises 14 residues. DNA for the CDR3: TGCGCCAGCAGCTTGGAAGGATTTACCTACGAGCAGTACTTC. Protein product: CASSLEGFTYEQYF.

This clonotype was detected ten times or more. This chain uses TRBV5-1 with TRBJ2-2, with unresolved D. Germline V gene data show CDR1 as SGHRS and CDR2 as YFSETQ. This CDR3 has 14 residues. V gave up 6 bases and J gave up 4 bases, with 13 bases separating them. CDR3 coding DNA: TGCGCCAGCAAGCCGGAGTCGGTCACCGGGGAGCTGTTTTTT. Protein product: CASKPESVTGELFF.

This clonotype was observed at least ten times. The chain couples TRBV10-2 to TRBJ2-7; D remains unclear. Germline CDR1 WSHSY, CDR2 SAAADI. The CDR3 is 14 amino acids. Between the trimmed V and J ends, which lost 2 bases and 1 base, there was a span of 9 bases. The CDR3 nucleotides are TGCGCCAGCAGTGAGGGGCAGGTATCCTACGAGCAGTACTTC. Translation gives CASSEGQVSYEQYF.